Reported below is one T cell receptor beta chain. The entry originates in a study of blood T cell repertoires in COVID-19. In the study overall: There were acute and convalescent COVID-19 samples, and they came from the United States, Italy and Spain. Sample material is recorded as cDNA or gDNA derived from T cells, B-cell-depleted T cells, or PBMCs.

CDR3 length: 15 amino acids. Germline values: CDR1 SGHTA, CDR2 FQGTGA. Losses at the gene ends were 2 bases for V and 6 bases for J; bases not matched to a gene: 8. In the study's own analysis: Estimation of nucleated cell counts was performed using reference gene primer amplification. Generated by immunoSEQ multiplex PCR, the TCRdb table keeps only in-frame clones and is missing some. V and J calls plus clone size are reproduced from that table; the DNA served to infer D and trimming. The repertoire holds fewer than 40,000 clones, with roughly 90% as singletons. V gene TRBV7-3 combines with J gene TRBJ2-7, with 9 bases matching TRBD2. The sequencing input was peripheral blood. The clonotype comes from a woman aged 40 to 50 with active or convalescent COVID-19. CDR3 bases: TGTGCCAGCAGCTTATCGGCGGGAGGGGCCGGCGAGCAGTACTTC. Its protein product is CASSLSAGGAGEQYF.